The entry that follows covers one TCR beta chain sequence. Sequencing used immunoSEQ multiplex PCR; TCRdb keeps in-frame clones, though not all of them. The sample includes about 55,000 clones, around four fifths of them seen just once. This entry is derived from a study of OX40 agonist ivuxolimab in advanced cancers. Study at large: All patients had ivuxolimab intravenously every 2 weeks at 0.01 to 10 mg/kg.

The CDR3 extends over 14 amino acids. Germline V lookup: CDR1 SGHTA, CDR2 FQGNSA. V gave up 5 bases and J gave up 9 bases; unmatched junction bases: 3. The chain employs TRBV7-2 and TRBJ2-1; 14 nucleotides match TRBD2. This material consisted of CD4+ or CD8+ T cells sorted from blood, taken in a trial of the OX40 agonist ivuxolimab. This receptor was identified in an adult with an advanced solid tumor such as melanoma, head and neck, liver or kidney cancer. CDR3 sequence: CASSRTSGGLEQFF. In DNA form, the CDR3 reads TGTGCCAGCAGCCGGACTAGCGGGGGGCTTGAGCAGTTCTTC.